One sample yielded the 21 T cell receptor beta chains listed below, sequenced in a study of shared clonotypes between healthy human individuals (TCRdb year 2020). CD8 naive samples were CD45RO-negative cells positively selected for CCR7, giving a CD45RA+CCR7+ population that excluded TemRA cells. Library preparation was by the immunoSEQ multiplex PCR assay. The table comes from immuneACCESS by way of TCRdb, which keeps in-frame sequences with V and J called. Part of the clones is missing from these tables; in studies checked, under half for an unresolved V gene and the rest for unknown reasons. The sample contains 800,000 or so clones, roughly 96% of them found a single time. The biggest ten clones account for less than 0.25% of the sample. The sample comprised naive CD8+ T cells sorted from blood. The intended sense of this specimen's cell subset or site label: CD45RA+CCR7+. Receptors were obtained from a man between 25 and 39 years old in good health.

This clone was recorded a few times. The same CDR3 also results from other DNA sequences found in this sample. The chain links TRBV2 to TRBJ2-1; D may be TRBD1 (5 bases). V was trimmed by 4 bases and J by 5 bases, leaving 6 bases between them. This CDR3 region has 12 residues. Germline V gives CDR1 SNHLY, CDR2 FYNNEI. CDR3 coding DNA: TGTGCCAGCAGTGTAGGGGACAATGAGCAGTTCTTC. It specifies CASSVGDNEQFF.

This sequence joins TRBV4-1 and TRBJ2-1; TRBD2 matches 8 bases. The CDR3 sequence is 15 residues long. The V segment lost 4 bases and the J segment 1 base; nucleotides outside the gene matches: 3. Germline values: CDR1 MGHRA, CDR2 YSYEKL. CDR3 region: CASSRLAGSYNEQFF. The CDR3 coding sequence is TGCGCCAGCAGCCGGTTAGCGGGATCCTACAATGAGCAGTTCTTC.

The rearrangement joins TRBV14 to TRBJ1-1; D is unresolved. Germline CDR1 reads SGHDN; CDR2 reads FVKESK. V was clipped by 2 bases and J by 4 bases, with 8 bases between them. The length of the CDR3 is 13 residues. The CDR3 coding sequence is TGTGCCAGCAGCCAATTACGCGCCACTGAAGCTTTCTTT. Translated, it gives CASSQLRATEAFF.

V and J are TRBV5-4 and TRBJ2-7, with 9 positions matching TRBD2. CDR1 is SGHNT and CDR2 is YYREEE in the germline V gene (reference sequence). This CDR3 is 14 amino acids long. V shed 4 bases and J 6 bases; nucleotides not matched to a gene: 8. CDR3 in DNA: TGTGCCAGCAGCCCACTAGCGGGTGCCTCCGAGCAGTACTTC. Its protein is CASSPLAGASEQYF.

The chain carries TRBV5-4 and TRBJ2-7, with D uncertain. Trimming removed 2 bases at V and 1 base at J, with 4 bases between. The CDR3 spans 12 residues. The germline CDR1 and CDR2 sequences are SGHNT and YYREEE (reference sequence). The CDR3 is CASSFASYEQYF. The DNA of the CDR3 is TGTGCCAGCAGCTTTGCGTCCTACGAGCAGTACTTC.

V usage is TRBV11-3 and J usage is TRBJ2-3; tentatively, D is TRBD2 (6 bases). V lost 5 bases, J lost 1 base, and 16 bases lay in between. Germline V gene sequence: CDR1 SGHNT, CDR2 YENEEA. The CDR3 is 16 amino acids. The CDR3: CASSGRGSSGTDTQYF. The CDR3 DNA reads TGTGCCAGCAGCGGGCGGGGCAGCTCTGGCACAGATACGCAGTATTTT.

The V and J genes are TRBV28 and TRBJ2-7; D not certain. The CDR3 loop spans 13 amino acids. Trimming removed 2 bases from V and 3 bases from J, with 8 bases in between. Per the germline V gene, CDR1 is MDHEN and CDR2 is SYDVKM. CDR3 DNA sequence: TGTGCCAGCAGTTTAAACCCTTACTACGAGCAGTACTTC. Protein product: CASSLNPYYEQYF.

The chain has TRBV6-1 and TRBJ2-7, with 8 bases lining up with TRBD2. The germline V gene has CDR1 MNHNS and CDR2 SASEGT. This CDR3 is 13 amino acids long. Trimming at V came to 7 bases and at J to 6 bases, leaving 8 bases not matched to a gene. CDR3 amino acids: CASTSSGFLEQYF. The CDR3 DNA sequence: TGTGCCAGCACGTCTAGCGGGTTTCTCGAGCAGTACTTC.

This chain uses TRBV2 with TRBJ1-2; 7 nucleotides match TRBD1. With 6 bases clipped from V and 8 bases from J, the junction kept 9 bases outside the gene matches. The CDR3 contains 13 residues. Germline CDR1 SNHLY, CDR2 FYNNEI. DNA for the CDR3: TGTGCCAGCAGAGGACAGGCGGGGAGAGGCTACACCTTC. It codes for CASRGQAGRGYTF.

The chain has TRBV27 and TRBJ2-1; D not certain. CDR3 length: 17 amino acids. The V gene's germline CDR1 is MNHEY and CDR2 SMNVEV (reference sequence). V lost 5 bases and J 0 bases, leaving 17 bases between the germline ends. CDR3 in amino acids: CASSQWVALSSYNEQFF. Here the CDR3 DNA reads TGTGCCAGCAGTCAGTGGGTGGCGCTAAGCTCCTACAATGAGCAGTTCTTC.

V and J are TRBV28 and TRBJ1-5, with 9 bases fitting TRBD1. The CDR3 is 15 residues long. Trimming at V came to 7 bases and at J to 6 bases, leaving 10 bases not matched to a gene. Germline CDR1 is MDHEN and CDR2 is SYDVKM. The CDR3 loop is CASTLGTGRVQPQHF. The DNA for the CDR3 is TGTGCCAGCACCTTGGGGACAGGGAGGGTTCAGCCCCAGCATTTT.

As to this clone: The sample contains more than one DNA sequence encoding this CDR3. V and J are TRBV29-1 and TRBJ2-7, with D possibly being TRBD2 (5 bases). V lost 3 bases and J lost 3, with 12 bases in between. The CDR3 is made up of 13 amino acids. Germline values: CDR1 SQVTM, CDR2 ANQGSEA. CDR3 nucleotide sequence: TGCAGCGTTGAGTCCGGACTCAACTACGAGCAGTACTTC. Translation gives CSVESGLNYEQYF.

This rearrangement joins TRBV6-1 to TRBJ2-7; the match to TRBD1 covers 7 bases. Unmatched junction bases numbered 17, after V lost 8 bases and J lost 7 bases. This CDR3 has 15 amino acids. Looked up from germline, CDR1 is MNHNS and CDR2 is SASEGT. In DNA form, the CDR3 reads TGTGCCAGCTACGACAGGGAGACCTACGGCGGGGAGCAGTACTTC. The encoded protein is CASYDRETYGGEQYF.

The chain links TRBV5-6 to TRBJ1-5; D is possibly TRBD1 (5 bases). The CDR3 consists of 15 residues. The ends were cut back, 4 bases at V and 0 bases at J, with 11 bases in the middle. The germline gives CDR1 SGHDT, CDR2 YYEEEE. CDR3 amino acids: CASSGRQGSNQPQHF. As DNA, the CDR3 is TGTGCCAGCAGCGGCCGGCAGGGTAGCAATCAGCCCCAGCATTTT.

This chain connects TRBV7-2 to TRBJ2-5; 7 nucleotides agree with TRBD1. J gave up 5 bases and V 1 base, and 10 bases lay outside the gene matches. CDR1 SGHTA and CDR2 FQGNSA come from the germline V gene. CDR3 length: 16 amino acids. As DNA, the CDR3 is TGTGCCAGCAGCTTAGGGGTTAGAGGGGGCGAGGAGACCCAGTACTTC. Its translation: CASSLGVRGGEETQYF.

This chain connects TRBV7-9 to TRBJ1-1, with D perhaps TRBD1 (5 bases). CDR3 length equals 16 residues. V dropped 4 bases and J dropped 0 bases, with 15 bases sitting between them. The germline gives CDR1 SEHNR, CDR2 FQNEAQ (reference sequence). The CDR3 DNA reads as TGTGCCAGCAGCTCCCGCGGGGGAGATCTGAACACTGAAGCTTTCTTT. Its protein is CASSSRGGDLNTEAFF. The full variable domain, rest sourced from reference TRBV7-9 and TRBJ1-1, is DTGVSQNPRHKITKRGQNVTFRCDPISEHNRLYWYRQTLGQGPEFLTYFQNEAQLEKSRLLSDRFSAERPKGSFSTLEIQRTEQGDSAMYLCASSSRGGDLNTEAFFGQGTRLTVV.

The rearrangement links TRBV28 to TRBJ2-3; 7 bases align to TRBD2. The length of the CDR3 is 13 residues. Looked up from germline, CDR1 is MDHEN and CDR2 is SYDVKM. Losses at the gene ends were 5 bases for V and 9 bases for J; bases not matched to a gene: 8. The CDR3: CASSTSAGDTQYF. The CDR3 DNA reads TGTGCCAGCAGTACCTCGGCGGGAGACACGCAGTATTTT.

J is TRBJ2-7 and V is TRBV4-1; no reliable D call. V shed 2 bases and J shed 0 bases, with 14 bases lying between them. The germline V gene has CDR1 MGHRA and CDR2 YSYEKL. The CDR3 sequence is 16 residues long. This CDR3 is CASSQSNTPTSYEQYF. The CDR3 DNA reads TGCGCCAGCAGCCAATCTAACACCCCAACCTCCTACGAGCAGTACTTC.

The chain couples TRBV14 to TRBJ2-3; 16 bases are a match to TRBD2. CDR3 length equals 19 residues. After removal of 0 bases from V and 0 bases from J, the junction contained 3 bases not matched to a gene. Per germline, CDR1 SGHDN and CDR2 FVKESK. CDR3 DNA sequence: TGTGCCAGCAGCCAAGATACGGGACTAGCGGGAGGGAGCACAGATACGCAGTATTTT. It specifies CASSQDTGLAGGSTDTQYF.

The chain links TRBV6-5 to TRBJ1-1; no reliable D call. Trimming took off 7 bases at V and 7 bases at J, with 16 bases between the two ends. The CDR3 extends over 13 amino acids. The germline V gene has CDR1 MNHEY and CDR2 SVGAGI. The CDR3 DNA reads as TGTGCCAGCATCACCCCCCTCACTGGTGAAGCTTTCTTT. Protein sequence: CASITPLTGEAFF.

The gene calls are TRBV29-1 and TRBJ2-2; no clear D. V shed 4 bases and J shed 2 bases, with 8 bases lying between them. The CDR3 is 13 amino acids. The V gene's germline CDR1 is SQVTM and CDR2 ANQGSEA. The CDR3 sequence: CSVVGYNTGELFF. For the CDR3, the DNA is TGCAGCGTTGTCGGCTACAACACCGGGGAGCTGTTTTTT.